These 12 T cell receptor beta chains came from one sample sequenced in a study of cytomegalovirus exposure and HLA in healthy donors. PCR employed 60 Vbeta and 13 Jbeta primers. Only in-frame clones appear in the TCRdb table, and some are missing; sequencing was by immunoSEQ multiplex PCR. The sample shows some 130,000 clones, 65% to 90% of them seen only once. The sample comprised PBMCs. These receptors were taken from a male donor in good health and CMV-seropositive.

This sequence joins TRBV4-2 and TRBJ1-6; TRBD1 might be the D (5 bases). The V end was cut by 0 bases, the J end by 10 bases, with 16 bases between. The V gene's germline CDR1 is LGHNA and CDR2 YNFKEQ. CDR3 length equals 16 residues. DNA for the CDR3: TGTGCCAGCAGCCAAGAAGGCGGCAGGGAAGGCTCACCCCTCCACTTT. Amino acids: CASSQEGGREGSPLHF.

This clone has only a few counts. This chain joins TRBV18 and TRBJ2-5; D is perhaps TRBD1 (6 bases). V gave up 6 bases and J gave up 0 bases, with 20 bases separating them. Germline CDR1 KGHSH, CDR2 LQKENI. The CDR3 extends over 17 amino acids. CDR3 sequence (DNA): TGTGCCAGCTCGCCAACGTCCACAGGGAACTACCAAGAGACCCAGTACTTC. This encodes CASSPTSTGNYQETQYF.

This rearrangement joins TRBV9 to TRBJ2-1; TRBD2 is a possible D gene (5 bases). CDR1 is SGDLS, CDR2 YYNGEE, per germline. The V gene lost 4 bases and the J gene lost 5 bases, with 19 bases spanning the gap. This CDR3 region has 16 residues. The CDR3 DNA reads TGTGCCAGCAGCCCCCCCTCAGGCAGAGGGAACAATGAGCAGTTCTTC. This translates into CASSPPSGRGNNEQFF.

The chain joins TRBV11-1 to TRBJ1-2; D unclear. CDR1 is SGHAT and CDR2 is FQDESV in the germline V gene (reference sequence). Trimming stripped 5 bases from V and 5 bases from J, with 15 bases between. The CDR3 runs to 14 residues. The CDR3 DNA is TGTGCCAGCAGCCCCCGGGTGATCGGTTATGGCTACACCTTC. Translated, it gives CASSPRVIGYGYTF.

The rearrangement joins TRBV28 to TRBJ2-4; 11 bases are a match to TRBD2. CDR3 length: 15 residues. The V segment lost 6 bases and the J segment 3 bases; nucleotides outside the gene matches: 4. Germline V gives CDR1 MDHEN, CDR2 SYDVKM. The CDR3, as DNA: TGTGCCAGCAGCCCTAGCGGGAGGAACAAAAACATTCAGTACTTC. It is translated as CASSPSGRNKNIQYF. Full variable domain (remainder filled in from reference TRBV28 and TRBJ2-4): DVKVTQSSRYLVKRTGEKVFLECVQDMDHENMFWYRQDPGLGLRLIYFSYDVKMKEKGDIPEGYSVSREKKERFSLILESASTNQTSMYLCASSPSGRNKNIQYFGAGTRLSVL.

The chain links TRBV5-6 to TRBJ2-1; TRBD2 matches at 8 bases. This CDR3 has 13 residues. Per germline, CDR1 SGHDT and CDR2 YYEEEE. V lost 3 bases and J lost 8; bases outside the gene matches: 4. CDR3 protein: CASSSGLVHEQFF. CDR3 bases: TGTGCCAGCAGCTCGGGACTAGTACATGAGCAGTTCTTC.

This clone appeared a single time. The chain is built from TRBV9 and TRBJ2-2; D may be TRBD2 (6 bases). V lost 3 bases to trimming and J lost 1 base, with 13 bases between them. Per germline, CDR1 SGDLS and CDR2 YYNGEE. This CDR3 has 16 amino acids. Written as DNA, the CDR3 is TGTGCCAGCAGCGGATCTAGCGCAAGGAACACCGGGGAGCTGTTTTTT. It specifies CASSGSSARNTGELFF.

The chain combines TRBV19 with TRBJ1-5, with a possible D match to TRBD1 (5 bases). The CDR3 runs 15 residues. V was pared by 0 bases and J by 2 bases, with 8 bases between. CDR1 LNHDA and CDR2 SQIVND come from the germline V gene (reference sequence). The chain's CDR3 is CASSIDGGGNQPQHF. As DNA, the CDR3 is TGTGCCAGTAGTATAGATGGAGGGGGCAATCAGCCCCAGCATTTT.

The genes are TRBV6-1 and TRBJ2-5; 8 nucleotides match TRBD2. The germline CDR1 and CDR2 sequences are MNHNS and SASEGT. V gave up 4 bases and J gave up 5 bases; unmatched junction bases: 9. The CDR3 length is 15 residues. The CDR3 DNA sequence: TGTGCCAGCAGTGGCGGGGGGAGGGCCTTTGAGACCCAGTACTTC. Translating gives CASSGGGRAFETQYF.

The chain joins TRBV11-2 to TRBJ2-1, with TRBD2 as a possible D gene (5 bases). This CDR3 is 15 amino acids long. The germline V gene encodes CDR1 SGHAT and CDR2 FQNNGV. V was clipped by 4 bases and J by 3 bases, with 13 bases between them. CDR3 coding DNA: TGTGCCAGCAGCTCCCCCGCCGCGGGCTACAATGAGCAGTTCTTC. This codes for CASSSPAAGYNEQFF.

The sample holds one count of this clone. The rearrangement links TRBV28 to TRBJ2-1; 8 bases line up with TRBD1. CDR1 and CDR2 (germline): MDHEN, SYDVKM. The CDR3 runs to 13 residues. V shed 5 bases and J 7 bases; nucleotides not matched to a gene: 4. DNA for the CDR3: TGTGCCAGCAGTCTGGGACAGGTTAATGAGCAGTTCTTC. Its translation: CASSLGQVNEQFF.

The chain employs TRBV28 and TRBJ2-3; 7 positions match TRBD1. The germline CDR1 and CDR2 sequences are MDHEN and SYDVKM. The V and J ends lost 7 bases and 2 bases, in that order; junction bases with no gene match: 12. CDR3 length equals 16 residues. This CDR3 reads CASTPLGDRFTDTQYF. The CDR3 nucleotides are TGTGCCAGCACCCCCCTGGGGGACAGATTCACAGATACGCAGTATTTT.